This T cell receptor beta chain was recovered during a study of siplizumab effects on memory and regulatory T cells (dated by TCRdb to about 2019). Looking at the study overall: The study looked at the effect of siplizumab, an anti-CD2 antibody, on alloreactive T-cell subsets in allogeneic mixed lymphocyte reactions made from human PBMCs.

Sorted unstimulated T cells, along with proliferating T cells recovered from mixed lymphocyte reactions, underwent TCRbeta CDR3 sequencing. Fresh whole blood from some ten HLA-typed healthy donors was used as the source from which PBMCs were isolated. To map where alloreactive clones came from, CD4+ regulatory T cells in the unstimulated state were FACS-sorted. Results the study describes overall, beyond this receptor: The suppressive function of proliferating Tregs from siplizumab cultures was not functionally confirmed. The cumulative frequency of alloreactive sequences traceable to unstimulated CD4+ memory T cells was significantly reduced by siplizumab. Because sequences below about 10^-5 frequency were poorly captured, only a minor fraction of alloreactive clones could be mapped to unstimulated subsets. A naive or memory phenotype could not be assigned to roughly 75-97% of proliferating CD4+ or CD8+ clones. Unstimulated naive T cells appeared to be more diverse than memory T cells, and naive cells seemed to make a substantial contribution to the alloresponse. Among mappable alloreactive CD4+ clones, an average Treg-derived fraction of approximately 73% was observed with siplizumab, compared with 25% to 30% in control reactions.

In the case of this clone: Its antigen is currently not known. Nothing much larger sits one base from this clone, and base qualities are not available.

The library was obtained by the immunoSEQ multiplex PCR assay. Each sample had 90,000 to 100,000 TCR templates assayed by the deep sequencing platform. Genomic DNA extracted from sorted T cells was used for TCRbeta CDR3 sequencing. From the authors' description of their analysis: Clonal analysis of TCRbeta CDR3 data was done in the R programming language. Alloreactive CD4+ and CD8+ clones were identified by comparing unstimulated samples to CFSE-low samples taken after the reaction. Regulatory or non-regulatory origin of alloreactive CD4+ clones was assigned by matching sequences to the sorted unstimulated Treg and non-Treg repertoires. TCRdb provides this immuneACCESS table in a form limited to in-frame rearrangements. Some clones are lacking; in checked studies, under half of them reflect an unresolved V gene, and why the rest are absent is not known. V, J and clone size were drawn from that table, and D and trimming were deduced from the DNA. Present in this sample are some 100,000 clones, about 90% of which were seen just once. The biggest ten clones account for 0.73% of the sample.

The germline ends are 14 bases apart after V is trimmed by 7 bases and J by 1 base. The CDR3 spans 14 residues, from the cysteine through the phenylalanine. Left in the record is the CDR3 DNA by itself, 42 bases read in frame from the first base. Looking up the germline V gene yields CDR1 MNHNS and CDR2 SASEGT. The sample was Tregs sorted from blood. The clonotype was recovered from a human donor in good health. Rearrangement joined TRBV6-1 to TRBJ2-7; the D gene is perhaps TRBD1, on 6 matching bases. The sequence in DNA is TGTGCCAGCAATAAACTACAGGGATCCTACGAGCAGTACTTC. Protein translation: CASNKLQGSYEQYF.